This TCR beta chain was profiled in a study of neoadjuvant anti-PD-1 for oral cavity cancer. Sequenced by immunoSEQ multiplex PCR; TCRdb stores in-frame clones only, minus some. This sample has about 13,000 clones, with around 66% found just once. Time point meaning: after neoadjuvant nivolumab, at surgical resection. Blood cells were analyzed directly, without culture or expansion. CDR1 and CDR2 (germline): LNHDA, SQIVND (reference sequence). The CDR3 is made up of 15 amino acids. J was trimmed by 3 bases and V by 5 bases; bases with no gene match: 7. The specimen was PBMCs, collected after nivolumab (anti-PD-1) treatment. The sequence was obtained from a person between 35 and 79 years old with oral cavity squamous cell carcinoma. This chain connects TRBV19 to TRBJ1-5; TRBD1 matches at 7 bases. The CDR3 DNA reads TGTGCCAGTAGTCGTCAACAGGGGAACAATCAGCCCCAGCATTTT. Its translation is CASSRQQGNNQPQHF.